The present entry profiles one TCR beta chain with its context. One junction end does not reproduce the germline sequence, and a read error may be involved. This sample stems from a study of control samples from healthy donors and cancer patients. Libraries were prepared by immunoSEQ multiplex PCR; TCRdb keeps only in-frame clonotypes and omits some of them. The sample has 140,000 or so clones, about nine tenths seen once; the top ten hold 4.9%. This CDR3 region has 13 residues. Germline CDR1 is SSHAT and CDR2 is FNYEAQ (reference sequence). The sequenced sample was blood. The source is a man aged 25 to 40 in good health. The V and J genes are TRBV7-7 and TRBJ1-5; no definite D call. The CDR3 protein is CASSSNLNQPQHF. The CDR3 DNA sequence: TGTGCTAGCAGCTCCAACTTGAATCAGCCCCAGCATTTT.